This T cell receptor (beta chain) was documented in a study of regulatory T cells in long-lasting Graves disease. This clonotype was observed once. Its antigen remains unidentified. CDR1 is SEHNR, CDR2 FQNEAQ, per germline (reference sequence). There are 15 residues in the CDR3. J gave up 5 bases and V 5 bases, and 11 bases lay outside the gene matches. Researchers made TCR beta libraries by using iRepertoire HTBI primers and running Arm-PCR on CDR3 regions. TCRdb independently ran MiXCR on the multiplex PCR reads; one entry per CDR3 protein. The data show about 220,000 distinct CDR3 sequences, less than 20% seen once. Study results and limitations: The persistent group shared about 2,700 public clonotypes, more than the roughly 990 shared by new patients.

Time point indicated: newly diagnosed GD, antithyroid drugs for less than 3 months. RNA extracted from PBMCs served as the sequencing template. This sample also belongs to another study, concerning T cells in Graves' hyperthyroidism and ophthalmopathy.

The gene calls are TRBV7-9 and TRBJ2-5; 7 bases map to TRBD1. The source is a woman younger than 45 with Graves disease. Material: peripheral blood mononuclear cells (PBMCs), obtained at new diagnosis, from a patient treated with antithyroid drugs. For the CDR3, the DNA is TGTGCCAGCAGCCACTGGACAGGTACAACGGAGACCCAGTACTTC. Protein sequence: CASSHWTGTTETQYF. Using reference TRBV7-9 and TRBJ2-5 for the parts outside the CDR3, the full variable domain is DTGVSQNPRHKITKRGQNVTFRCDPISEHNRLYWYRQTLGQGPEFLTYFQNEAQLEKSRLLSDRFSAERPKGSFSTLEIQRTEQGDSAMYLCASSHWTGTTETQYFGPGTRLLVL.